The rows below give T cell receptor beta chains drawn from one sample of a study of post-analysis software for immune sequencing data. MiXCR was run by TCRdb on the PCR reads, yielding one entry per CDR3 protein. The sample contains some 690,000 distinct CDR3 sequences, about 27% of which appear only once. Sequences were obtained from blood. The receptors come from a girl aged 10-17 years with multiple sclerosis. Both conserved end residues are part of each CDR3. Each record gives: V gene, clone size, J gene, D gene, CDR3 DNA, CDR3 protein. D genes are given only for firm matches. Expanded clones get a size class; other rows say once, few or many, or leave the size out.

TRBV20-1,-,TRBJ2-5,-,TGCAGTGCTAGAGATCCCCAGCGGGACACGGGGACCCAGTACTTC,CSARDPQRDTGTQYF
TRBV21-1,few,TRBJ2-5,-,TGTGCCAGCAGCATAGAAGGGCCGGGACTAGCGGCCGGAGCCTTGGATTGGGAGACCCAGTACTTC,CASSIEGPGLAAGALDWETQYF
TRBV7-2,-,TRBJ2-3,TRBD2,TGTGCCAGCAGACTCACTAGCGGACGCACAGATACGCAGTATTTT,CASRLTSGRTDTQYF
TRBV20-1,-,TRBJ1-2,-,TGTAGTGCGGACCCCTTGGGGGGCTATGACTACACCTTC,CSADPLGGYDYTF
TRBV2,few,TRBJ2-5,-,TGTGCCAACAGTGGCGTCAGGGGAGGGGAGACCCAGTACTTC,CANSGVRGGETQYF
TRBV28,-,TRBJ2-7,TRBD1,TGTGCCTGCATTGCCGGACAGGGTCTCTACGAGCAGTACTTC,CACIAGQGLYEQYF
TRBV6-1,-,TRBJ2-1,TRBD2,TGTGTCAGCAGATCTCCGGGACTAGCCGCGGAAGAGCAGTTCTTC,CVSRSPGLAAEEQFF
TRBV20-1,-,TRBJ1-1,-,TGCAGTGCTTTGCGGGGGCGGCGGGAAGCTTTCTTT,CSALRGRREAFF
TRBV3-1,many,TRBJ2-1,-,TGCGCCAGCAGCCGAGGATCCTCCTACAATGAGCAGTTCTTC,CASSRGSSYNEQFF
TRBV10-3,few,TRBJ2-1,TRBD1,TGTGCCATCAGTAGGGACAGCGTAAATGAGCAGTTCTTC,CAISRDSVNEQFF
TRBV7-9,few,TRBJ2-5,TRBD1,TGTGCCAGCAGCTCGACATACAGGGGCCAAGAGACCCAGTACTTC,CASSSTYRGQETQYF
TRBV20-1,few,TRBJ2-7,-,TGCAGTGCTAGAGGGCCCTCGGCTAGCACCTACGAGCAGTACTTC,CSARGPSASTYEQYF
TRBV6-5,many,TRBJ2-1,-,TGTGCCAGCAGTTACGGTGACAACAATGAGCAGTTCTTC,CASSYGDNNEQFF
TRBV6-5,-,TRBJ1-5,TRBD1,TGTGCCAGCGCCGCCCGTGGACAGGGGCGTCAGCCCCAGCATTTT,CASAARGQGRQPQHF
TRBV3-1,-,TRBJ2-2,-,TGTGCCAGCAGCCAAGATTGGGGAGGTGGGCTGTTTTTT,CASSQDWGGGLFF
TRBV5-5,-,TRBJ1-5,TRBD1,TGTGCCAGCAGCGGCCAGGGACAGGGCAATCAGCCCCAGCATTTT,CASSGQGQGNQPQHF
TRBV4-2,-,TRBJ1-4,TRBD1,TGTGCCAGCAGCCAAGTTTGGGAGGGGGCCAATGAAAAACTGTTTTTT,CASSQVWEGANEKLFF
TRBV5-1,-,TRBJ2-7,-,TGCACCAGCAGCTTGAGCCAGCTTATCTACGAGCAGTACTTC,CTSSLSQLIYEQYF
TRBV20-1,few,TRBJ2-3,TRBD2,TGCAGTGCTAGGGCCCCCCTAGCGGGGAACACAGATACGCAGTATTTT,CSARAPLAGNTDTQYF
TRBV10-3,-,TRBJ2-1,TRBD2,TGTGCCACCATGGGACTAGCGGGCCCTTACAATGAGCAGTTCTTC,CATMGLAGPYNEQFF
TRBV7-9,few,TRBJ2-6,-,TGTGCCAGCAGCTTAGCGACCGCTACTGGGGCCAACGTCCTGACTTTC,CASSLATATGANVLTF
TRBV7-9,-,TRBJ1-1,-,TGTGCCAGCAGCTCGACCCCGGGGGTGGAGTTGACCACTGAAGCTTTCTTT,CASSSTPGVELTTEAFF
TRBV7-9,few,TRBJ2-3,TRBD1,TGTGCCAGCACCCCCTCTGGGACAGGGGGCGCAGATACGCAGTATTTT,CASTPSGTGGADTQYF
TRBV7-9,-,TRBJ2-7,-,TGTGCCAGCAGCTTAGTGGTCGGGAGCGGCTACAATGAGCAGTACTTC,CASSLVVGSGYNEQYF
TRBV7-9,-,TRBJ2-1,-,TGTGCCAGCAGCTTAGCTCTTGAGGGCGCTAGAAACAATGAGCAGTTCTTC,CASSLALEGARNNEQFF
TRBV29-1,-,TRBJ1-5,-,TGCAGCGTTAAGATCGGTAGCAATCAGCCCCAGCATTTT,CSVKIGSNQPQHF
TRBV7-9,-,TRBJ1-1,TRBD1,TGTGCCAGCAGCTTAGATCAGGGGGCTCGGACTGAAGCTTTCTTT,CASSLDQGARTEAFF
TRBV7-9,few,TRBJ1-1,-,TGTGCCAGCAGCCAGAATCAGCCTGAAGCTTTCTTT,CASSQNQPEAFF
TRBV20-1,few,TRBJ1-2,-,TGCAGTGCTAGAGACACGGGGCTCGGAGGCTACACCTTC,CSARDTGLGGYTF
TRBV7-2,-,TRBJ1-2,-,TGTGCCAGCAGCCCCAGATTGGGTGCAGGGGACTATGGCTACACCTTC,CASSPRLGAGDYGYTF
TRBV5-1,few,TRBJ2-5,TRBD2,TGCGCCAGCAGCTTGGGCCGTCGGCCTAGCGGAGGCGAAGAGACCCAGTACTTC,CASSLGRRPSGGEETQYF
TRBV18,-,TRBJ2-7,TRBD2,TGTGCCAGCTCAGAACTAGCGGGGGGCCCCTACGAGCAGTACTTC,CASSELAGGPYEQYF
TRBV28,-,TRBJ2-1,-,TGTGCCAGCAGTCCCGGACTGGTTTTTGGTGAGCAGTTCTTC,CASSPGLVFGEQFF
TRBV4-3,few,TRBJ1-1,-,TGCGCCAGCAGCGGGCGGGCCTCGGGCACCCTGAGGAATGAAGCTTTCTTT,CASSGRASGTLRNEAFF
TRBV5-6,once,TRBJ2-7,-,TGTGCCAGCAGCTTGGCCGGATTTCGTCGGCACTCCTACGAGCAGTACTTC,CASSLAGFRRHSYEQYF
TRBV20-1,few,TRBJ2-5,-,TGCAGTGCTAGAGACGCCCGGGCAGCCCAAGAGACCCAGTACTTC,CSARDARAAQETQYF
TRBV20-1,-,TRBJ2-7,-,TGCAGTGCTGGCGCGGGGGCGGCATACGAGCAGTACTTC,CSAGAGAAYEQYF
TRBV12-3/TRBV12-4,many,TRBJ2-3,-,TGTGCCAGCAGCCGGGACCCCAGTCCAGATACGCAGTATTTT,CASSRDPSPDTQYF
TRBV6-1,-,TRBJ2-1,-,TGTGCCAGCTCTGAAGTGGTGGGCAATGAGCAGTTCTTC,CASSEVVGNEQFF
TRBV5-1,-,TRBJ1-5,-,TGCGCCAGCAGCAAACCCACAGGGTTACTTTATCAGCCCCAGCATTTT,CASSKPTGLLYQPQHF
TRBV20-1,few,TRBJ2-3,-,TGCAGTGCTAGGGGGAGAAACAGAGGGCGAGATACGCAGTATTTT,CSARGRNRGRDTQYF
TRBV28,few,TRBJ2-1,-,TGTGCCAGCAGTTTTCGAGAGCCCTTGATACCTTACAATGAGCAGTTCTTC,CASSFREPLIPYNEQFF
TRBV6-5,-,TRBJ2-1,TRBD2,TGTGCCAGCAATAGAGCGGGAGTGGGGTACAATGAGCAGTTCTTC,CASNRAGVGYNEQFF
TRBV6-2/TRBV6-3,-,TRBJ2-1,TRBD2,TGTGTCATTGGGACTAGCGAACCGTACAATGAGCAGTTCTTC,CVIGTSEPYNEQFF
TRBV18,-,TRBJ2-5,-,TGTGCCAGCTCACCACAGTCTCTTCAAGAGACCCAGTACTTC,CASSPQSLQETQYF
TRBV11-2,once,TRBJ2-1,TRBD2,TGTGCCAGCAGCTTAACGGGGACTAGCCAATACAATGAGCAGTTCTTC,CASSLTGTSQYNEQFF
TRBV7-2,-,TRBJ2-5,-,TGTGCCAGCAGCCTTGACCTAACTCTTAAGTACTTC,CASSLDLTLKYF
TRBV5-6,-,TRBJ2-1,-,TGTGCCAGCAGCTTCCGTGGGGGAGGTTTAATTGTATCCTACAATGAGCAGTTCTTC,CASSFRGGGLIVSYNEQFF
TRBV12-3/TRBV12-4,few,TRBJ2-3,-,TGTGCCAGCAGTCTCAGGAATACGCAGTATTTT,CASSLRNTQYF
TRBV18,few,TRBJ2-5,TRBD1,TGTGCCAGCTCACCAACCGGGACAGGGGTCGGAGTGCAGTACTTC,CASSPTGTGVGVQYF
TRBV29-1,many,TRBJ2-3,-,TGCAGCGTTGGAACAGGATTTGTGACAGATACGCAGTATTTT,CSVGTGFVTDTQYF
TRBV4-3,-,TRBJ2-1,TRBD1,TGCGCCAGCAGCCTCGGACAGGGGGCCGGGTACGAGCAGTTCTTC,CASSLGQGAGYEQFF
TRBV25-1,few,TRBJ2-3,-,TGTGCCAGCGGGGTAAGCACAGATACGCAGTATTTT,CASGVSTDTQYF
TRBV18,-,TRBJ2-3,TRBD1,TGTGCCAGCTCAGCTGGGACAGGTGGCCCCACAGATACGCAGTATTTT,CASSAGTGGPTDTQYF
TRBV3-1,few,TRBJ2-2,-,TGTGCCAGCAGCCGTGGGGACACCTCAGCGGGCACCGGGGAGCTGTTTTTT,CASSRGDTSAGTGELFF